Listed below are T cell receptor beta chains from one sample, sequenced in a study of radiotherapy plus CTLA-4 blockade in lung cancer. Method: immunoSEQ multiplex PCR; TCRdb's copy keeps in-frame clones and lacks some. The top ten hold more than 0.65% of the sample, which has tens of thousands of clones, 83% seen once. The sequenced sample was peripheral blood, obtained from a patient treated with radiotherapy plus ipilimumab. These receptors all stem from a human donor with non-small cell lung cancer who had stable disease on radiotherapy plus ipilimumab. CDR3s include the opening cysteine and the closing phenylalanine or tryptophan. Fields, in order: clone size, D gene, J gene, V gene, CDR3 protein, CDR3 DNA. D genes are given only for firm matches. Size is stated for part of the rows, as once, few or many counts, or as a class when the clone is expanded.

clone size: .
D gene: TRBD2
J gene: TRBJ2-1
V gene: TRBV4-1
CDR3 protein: CASSPWASGRRGNEQFF
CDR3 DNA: TGCGCCAGCAGCCCCTGGGCTAGCGGGAGACGAGGCAATGAGCAGTTCTTC

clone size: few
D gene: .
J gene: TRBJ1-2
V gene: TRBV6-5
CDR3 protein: CASTGSGRYTF
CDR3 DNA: TGTGCCAGCACCGGAAGTGGGCGCTACACCTTC

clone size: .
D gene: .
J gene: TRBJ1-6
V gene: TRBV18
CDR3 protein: CASSPSLAESSYNSPLHF
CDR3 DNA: TGTGCCAGCTCACCTTCTTTGGCAGAGAGCTCCTATAATTCACCCCTCCACTTT

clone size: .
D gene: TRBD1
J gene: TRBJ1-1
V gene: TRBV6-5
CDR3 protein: CASSYSGTGVTEAFF
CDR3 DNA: TGTGCCAGCAGTTACTCGGGGACAGGGGTCACTGAAGCTTTCTTT

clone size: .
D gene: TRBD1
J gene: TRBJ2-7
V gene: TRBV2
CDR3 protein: CASSDQGEPYEQYF
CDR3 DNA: TGTGCCAGCAGTGATCAGGGGGAACCCTACGAGCAGTACTTC

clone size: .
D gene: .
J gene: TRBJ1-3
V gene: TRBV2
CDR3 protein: CASSEFVGVGNTIYF
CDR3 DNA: TGTGCCAGCAGTGAATTTGTGGGAGTGGGAAACACCATATATTTT

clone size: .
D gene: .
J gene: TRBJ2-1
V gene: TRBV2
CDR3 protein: CASSEDFRRGNEQFF
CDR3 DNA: TGTGCCAGCAGTGAAGACTTTCGACGTGGCAATGAGCAGTTCTTC

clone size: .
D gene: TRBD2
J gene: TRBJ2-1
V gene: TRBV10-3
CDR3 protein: CAISDRLADNEQFF
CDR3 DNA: TGTGCCATCAGTGATCGCCTAGCGGACAATGAGCAGTTCTTC

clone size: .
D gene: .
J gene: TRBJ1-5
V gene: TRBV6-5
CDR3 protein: CASSLDRSSNQPQHF
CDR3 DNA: TGTGCCAGCAGCTTAGACAGATCTAGCAATCAGCCCCAGCATTTT

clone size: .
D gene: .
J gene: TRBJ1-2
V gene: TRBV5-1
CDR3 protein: CASSLEIRYGYTF
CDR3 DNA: TGCGCCAGCAGCCTAGAGATACGCTATGGCTACACCTTC

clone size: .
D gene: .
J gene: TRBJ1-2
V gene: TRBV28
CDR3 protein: CAALGGDRGHRIYGYTF
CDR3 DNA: TGTGCTGCTCTAGGCGGGGACCGGGGACACCGGATCTATGGCTACACCTTC

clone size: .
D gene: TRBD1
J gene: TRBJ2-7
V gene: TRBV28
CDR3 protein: CASKPGTGLYEQYF
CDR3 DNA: TGTGCCAGCAAGCCCGGGACAGGGTTGTACGAGCAGTACTTC

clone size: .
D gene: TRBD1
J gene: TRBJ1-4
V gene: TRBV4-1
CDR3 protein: CASSQGQGEASVEKLFF
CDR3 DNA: TGCGCCAGCAGCCAGGGACAGGGGGAAGCGTCGGTTGAAAAACTGTTTTTT